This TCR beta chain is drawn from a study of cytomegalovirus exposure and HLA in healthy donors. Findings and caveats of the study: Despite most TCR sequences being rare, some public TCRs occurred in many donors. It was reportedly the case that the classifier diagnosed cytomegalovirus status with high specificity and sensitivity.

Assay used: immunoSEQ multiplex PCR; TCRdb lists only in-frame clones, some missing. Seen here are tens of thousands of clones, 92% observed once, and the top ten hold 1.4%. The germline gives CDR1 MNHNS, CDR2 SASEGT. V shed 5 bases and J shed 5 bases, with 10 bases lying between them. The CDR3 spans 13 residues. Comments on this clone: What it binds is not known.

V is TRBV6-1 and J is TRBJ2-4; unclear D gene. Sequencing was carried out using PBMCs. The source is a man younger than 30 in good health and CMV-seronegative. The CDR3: CASSITVENIQYF. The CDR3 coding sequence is TGTGCCAGCAGTATCACAGTTGAAAACATTCAGTACTTC.